Described below is a single T cell receptor (beta chain) sequence and its context. Sequencing was performed with immunoSEQ multiplex PCR; in TCRdb, only in-frame clones are kept and a portion is missing. The sample consists of about 63,000 clones, roughly 94% of them appearing once. This sample is drawn from a study of T cells after somatic rescue of genetic block. Sequencing was performed on peripheral blood mononuclear cells (PBMCs). The TCR originated in a man in his forties.

The CDR3: CASSRDYNEQFF. The CDR3 coding sequence is TGTGCCAGCAGCCGGGACTACAATGAGCAGTTCTTC. V gene TRBV6-5 combines with J gene TRBJ2-1, with D maybe TRBD2 (5 bases). The CDR3 covers 12 residues. In germline, CDR1 is MNHEY, CDR2 SVGAGI. Trimming left V 6 bases short and J 3 bases short, with 6 bases between.